The 28 T cell receptor beta chains below come from one sample, sequenced in a study of early T cells in non-severe SARS-CoV-2 infection. TCRdb reprocessed the 5' RACE reads via MiXCR and lists one record per CDR3 protein. The repertoire holds 98,000 or so distinct CDR3 sequences, approximately 11% seen once, with roughly 5% in the top ten. The sequencing input was whole blood. The receptors here all came from an adult who was a healthcare worker with PCR-confirmed SARS-CoV-2 infection or an uninfected control (not recorded which).

The chain has TRBV21-1 and TRBJ2-3; no DNA check was done on the table's D call, TRBD2. TRBV21-1 is deemed a pseudogene. This CDR3 is 16 amino acids long. The CDR3 spells CASPLGRARGKDTQYF. As DNA, the CDR3 is TGTGCCAGCCCCCTCGGCAGGGCGAGGGGCAAGGATACGCAGTATTTT.

Only a few counts were recorded for this clonotype. The CDR3 here is CAWSVGTGLDSPLHF. The CDR3 region has the DNA TGTGCCTGGAGTGTGGGAACAGGGCTTGATTCACCCCTCCACTTT. The V call is TRBV30, the J call TRBJ1-6; D perhaps matches TRBD1 (6 bases). Germline CDR1 and CDR2: GTSNPN and SVGIG (reference sequence). This CDR3 is 15 amino acids long. The ends were cut back, 0 bases at V and 8 bases at J, with 14 bases in the middle. Variable domain in full (rest from reference TRBV30 and TRBJ1-6): SQTIHQWPATLVQPVGSPLSLECTVEGTSNPNLYWYRQAAGRGLQLLFYSVGIGQISSEVPQNLSASRPQDRQFILSSKKLLLSDSGFYLCAWSVGTGLDSPLHFGNGTRLTVT.

The genes are TRBV6-5 and TRBJ1-3; TRBD1 agrees at 9 bases. The junction had 6 bases not matched to a gene; V was cut back by 6 bases and J by 0 bases. This CDR3 has 16 amino acids. Germline CDR1 reads MNHEY; CDR2 reads SVGAGI. The CDR3: CASRRTGALSGNTIYF. CDR3 in DNA: TGTGCCAGCAGAAGGACAGGGGCCCTCTCTGGAAACACCATATATTTT.

This clonotype has only a few counts. V usage is TRBV2 and J usage is TRBJ2-7; no definite D call. The CDR3 consists of 13 residues. V was trimmed by 1 base and J by 1 base, leaving 5 bases between them. Per germline, CDR1 SNHLY and CDR2 FYNNEI. In DNA form, the CDR3 reads TGTGCCAGCAGTGAAGACGGATCCTACGAGCAGTACTTC. The encoded protein is CASSEDGSYEQYF.

The CDR3 region has the DNA TGTGCCATCGGGTATGGGGACAGCACCTACAATGAGCAGTTCTTC. This translates into CAIGYGDSTYNEQFF. The chain has TRBV10-3 and TRBJ2-1; the match to TRBD1 covers 7 bases. The germline gives CDR1 ENHRY, CDR2 SYGVKD. The V segment lost 8 bases and the J segment 2 bases; nucleotides outside the gene matches: 9. The CDR3 loop spans 15 amino acids.

This clonotype was observed at least ten times. The chain carries TRBV28 and TRBJ2-3, with a possible D match to TRBD2 (6 bases). CDR3 length: 15 amino acids. V was shortened by 2 bases and J by 1 base, with 10 bases between the two germline ends. Germline values: CDR1 MDHEN, CDR2 SYDVKM. CDR3 sequence reads: CASSLGGAGTDTQYF. The CDR3 region has the DNA TGTGCCAGCAGTTTAGGCGGGGCGGGCACAGATACGCAGTATTTT.

This clonotype came up a few times. The chain is built from TRBV20-1 and TRBJ2-3; perhaps TRBD1 as D (5 bases). Per germline, CDR1 DFQATT and CDR2 SNEGSKA (reference sequence). The CDR3 contains 12 residues. Trimming cost V 5 bases and J 5 bases, with 11 bases left between them. The CDR3 region has the DNA TGCAGTGCTTTTGGGGCAGGAGATACGCAGTATTTT. Amino acid sequence: CSAFGAGDTQYF.

This clonotype was picked up many times. The chain combines TRBV7-9 with TRBJ1-1; 9 bases map to TRBD1. This CDR3 region has 17 residues. CDR1 and CDR2 (germline): SEHNR, FQNEAQ (reference sequence). V was pared by 7 bases and J by 5 bases, with 17 bases of the junction left unmatched. CDR3 bases: TGTGCCAGCACCTCACAGGGGGCTGTGAGGGGTGGGACTGAAGCTTTCTTT. Residues: CASTSQGAVRGGTEAFF.

V gene TRBV29-1 combines with J gene TRBJ2-1, with 8 nucleotides matching TRBD1. With V trimmed by 6 bases and J by 2 bases, 9 bases remained unmatched. The CDR3 length is 15 residues. Germline values: CDR1 SQVTM, CDR2 ANQGSEA. CDR3 protein: CSVDREWSTYNEQFF. CDR3 DNA: TGCAGCGTGGACAGGGAATGGAGCACCTACAATGAGCAGTTCTTC.

V gene TRBV6-1 combines with J gene TRBJ1-1; the D is unclear. Germline V lookup: CDR1 MNHNS, CDR2 SASEGT. CDR3 length equals 13 residues. V shed 1 base and J shed 1 base, with 4 bases lying between them. The CDR3 DNA sequence: TGTGCCAGCAGTGAAGTAAGGAACACTGAAGCTTTCTTT. This gives the protein CASSEVRNTEAFF.

V usage is TRBV5-1 and J usage is TRBJ2-1, with D perhaps TRBD1 (5 bases). The CDR3 covers 15 residues. Germline assignment: CDR1 SGHRS and CDR2 YFSETQ. V lost 4 bases and J lost 9, with 20 bases in between. CDR3 DNA sequence: TGCGCCAGCAGCCCTTGGGTATCAGGGCTACGTGAGCAGTTCTTC. Protein sequence: CASSPWVSGLREQFF.

This clonotype was detected many times. The rearrangement links TRBV29-1 to TRBJ2-5; D is ambiguous. The CDR3 is 17 amino acids. The V gene lost 1 base and the J gene lost 0 bases, with 18 bases spanning the gap. In germline, CDR1 is SQVTM, CDR2 ANQGSEA. CDR3 sequence: CSVEGSRSGGNQETQYF. The CDR3 DNA reads TGCAGCGTTGAAGGTTCTCGATCGGGCGGCAACCAAGAGACCCAGTACTTC. The whole variable domain, filled in from reference TRBV29-1 and TRBJ2-5, reads SAVISQKPSRDICQRGTSLTIQCQVDSQVTMMFWYRQQPGQSLTLIATANQGSEATYESGFVIDKFPISRPNLTFSTLTVSNMSPEDSSIYLCSVEGSRSGGNQETQYFGPGTRLLVL.

This clonotype has more than one count but fewer than ten. DNA of the CDR3: TGTGCCAGCAGTGCAGTTGGACAGGTTGGGGCCTACGAGCAGTACTTC. Amino acids: CASSAVGQVGAYEQYF. The rearrangement joins TRBV2 to TRBJ2-7; 7 positions agree with TRBD1. This CDR3 spans 16 amino acids. CDR1 is SNHLY, CDR2 FYNNEI, per germline. J gave up 2 bases and V 4 bases, and 11 bases lay outside the gene matches.

This clonotype was counted many times. The chain is built from TRBV6-5 and TRBJ2-1; TRBD2 matches at 8 bases. The CDR3 length is 15 residues. The V gene's germline CDR1 is MNHEY and CDR2 SVGAGI. With V trimmed by 2 bases and J by 6 bases, 6 bases remained unmatched. CDR3 sequence reads: CASSYIGGGINEQFF. The CDR3 DNA follows: TGTGCCAGCAGTTACATCGGGGGGGGAATCAATGAGCAGTTCTTC.

This clonotype was observed at least ten times. This sequence joins TRBV5-1 and TRBJ1-1; TRBD1 agrees at 8 bases. The V segment lost 1 base and the J segment 12 bases; nucleotides outside the gene matches: 11. Germline-derived CDR1 and CDR2 are SGHRS and YFSETQ. The CDR3 extends over 14 amino acids. CDR3 protein: CASSLPGTGLNPFF. The CDR3 region has the DNA TGCGCCAGCAGCTTGCCCGGGACAGGCCTAAATCCTTTCTTT. Supplemented by reference TRBV5-1 and TRBJ1-1, the full variable domain reads KAGVTQTPRYLIKTRGQQVTLSCSPISGHRSVSWYQQTPGQGLQFLFEYFSETQRNKGNFPGRFSGRQFSNSRSEMNVSTLELGDSALYLCASSLPGTGLNPFFGQGTRLTVV.

The chain couples TRBV2 to TRBJ2-2; 7 positions agree with TRBD1. The ends lost 5 bases at V and 0 bases at J; junction bases unmatched: 6. This CDR3 has 16 amino acids. Germline V gene data show CDR1 as SNHLY and CDR2 as FYNNEI. CDR3 in amino acids: CASSRQGASNTGELFF. The CDR3 DNA reads TGTGCCAGCAGTCGACAGGGCGCCTCGAACACCGGGGAGCTGTTTTTT.

This clonotype has more than one count but fewer than ten. The chain combines TRBV7-9 with TRBJ2-1; 7 bases align to TRBD1. Germline CDR1 reads SEHNR; CDR2 reads FQNEAQ (reference sequence). The CDR3 is 13 residues long. Germline trimming cut 4 bases from V and 15 bases from J; bases unmatched to any gene: 12. CDR3 sequence (DNA): TGTGCCAGCAGCTCCCAATGGACAGGAGGCTGGTTCTTC. It encodes CASSSQWTGGWFF.

This clonotype occurred many times. This chain links TRBV7-9 with TRBJ2-7; 9 bases match TRBD1. The V and J ends lost 5 bases and 9 bases, in that order; junction bases with no gene match: 17. Germline V gene data show CDR1 as SEHNR and CDR2 as FQNEAQ (reference sequence). The CDR3 sequence is 16 residues long. Written as DNA, the CDR3 is TGTGCCAGCAGCGCAGGCCCCGGGACAGGGCCCCTCGGGCAGTACTTC. It translates to CASSAGPGTGPLGQYF.

The table lists this clonotype with a few counts. The V gene is TRBV7-9, the J gene TRBJ1-6; D is unclear. Germline loops: CDR1 SEHNR, CDR2 FQNEAQ (reference sequence). Trimming pared 2 bases from V and 6 bases from J, leaving 11 bases between. The CDR3 loop spans 15 amino acids. The CDR3 loop is CASSLRGNPNSPLHF. The CDR3 DNA follows: TGTGCCAGCAGCTTACGGGGTAACCCTAATTCACCCCTCCACTTT.

This clonotype was recorded a few times. The rearrangement links TRBV6-5 to TRBJ2-7, with TRBD1 matching over 7 bases. The CDR3 totals 15 residues. Germline CDR1 and CDR2: MNHEY and SVGAGI. V lost 6 bases to trimming and J lost 3 bases; unmatched junction nucleotides: 11. The CDR3 DNA is TGTGCCAGCAGCCCCCAACCAGGGGGTATCTACGAGCAGTACTTC. Protein product: CASSPQPGGIYEQYF.

The J gene is TRBJ1-6, the V gene TRBV7-9; D remains ambiguous. This CDR3 is built from 14 residues. CDR1 and CDR2 (germline): SEHNR, FQNEAQ (reference sequence). Trimming pared 9 bases from V and 8 bases from J, leaving 17 bases between. The CDR3 here is CASSFDFHDSPLHF. The DNA for the CDR3 is TGTGCCAGTTCCTTTGATTTCCACGATTCACCCCTCCACTTT.

This clonotype was recorded a few times. This rearrangement joins TRBV29-1 to TRBJ2-5; D remains unclear. Trimming cost V 0 bases and J 0 bases, with 5 bases left between them. The CDR3 extends over 13 amino acids. Germline V gives CDR1 SQVTM, CDR2 ANQGSEA. CDR3 coding DNA: TGCAGCGTTGAAGACTTGTACCAAGAGACCCAGTACTTC. Its translation: CSVEDLYQETQYF.

There are many counts of this clonotype. This sequence joins TRBV6-5 and TRBJ1-6, with TRBD1 identical over 10 bases. Per germline, CDR1 MNHEY and CDR2 SVGAGI. The CDR3 consists of 17 residues. Trimming removed 2 bases from V and 8 bases from J; junction bases left unmatched: 9. The CDR3 spells CASSYGLSGTGDSPLHF. DNA of the CDR3: TGTGCCAGCAGTTACGGTCTCTCCGGGACAGGGGATTCACCCCTCCACTTT.

At least ten counts were recorded for this clonotype. The V call is TRBV10-3, the J call TRBJ2-5; the match to TRBD2 covers 8 bases. CDR1 and CDR2 (germline): ENHRY, SYGVKD. This CDR3 is 16 amino acids long. V gave up 2 bases and J gave up 0 bases; unmatched junction bases: 5. As DNA, the CDR3 is TGTGCCATCAGTGAGACCCAGCGGGAGAACCAAGAGACCCAGTACTTC. Protein: CAISETQRENQETQYF.

This clonotype was counted a few times. This sequence joins TRBV12-3 or TRBV12-4 and TRBJ2-5; 9 positions agree with TRBD1. This CDR3 comprises 14 residues. With 2 bases clipped from V and 3 bases from J, the junction kept 1 base outside the gene matches. The CDR3: CASSLRDREETQYF. For the CDR3, the DNA is TGTGCCAGCAGTTTAAGGGACAGGGAAGAGACCCAGTACTTC.

The sample holds many counts of this clonotype. This sequence joins TRBV4-2 and TRBJ1-1, with D possibly being TRBD1 (6 bases). Per the germline V gene, CDR1 is LGHNA and CDR2 is YNFKEQ. With 0 bases removed from V and 3 bases from J, the gap between germline ends came to 17 bases. The CDR3 covers 17 residues. This CDR3 reads CASSQDPTGGGYTEAFF. CDR3 DNA: TGTGCCAGCAGCCAAGATCCGACGGGGGGCGGATACACTGAAGCTTTCTTT.

The chain employs TRBV20-1 and TRBJ1-6; D might be TRBD1 (6 bases). With 2 bases removed from V and 2 bases from J, the gap between germline ends came to 10 bases. Per the germline V gene, CDR1 is DFQATT and CDR2 is SNEGSKA (reference sequence). This CDR3 has 15 residues. The CDR3 protein is CSARRGAPYNSPLHF. CDR3 bases: TGCAGTGCTAGACGGGGGGCCCCCTATAATTCACCCCTCCACTTT.

At least ten counts were recorded for this clonotype. The chain employs TRBV6-1 and TRBJ2-7; no firm D call. The CDR3 has 14 residues. The ends were cut back, 2 bases at V and 0 bases at J, with 8 bases in the middle. The V gene's germline CDR1 is MNHNS and CDR2 SASEGT. The CDR3, as DNA: TGTGCCAGCAGTGAATTAAGTCCCTCCTACGAGCAGTACTTC. It encodes CASSELSPSYEQYF.